The clone carrying this T cell receptor beta chain has only a few counts. This entry belongs to a study of CD8 T cells in ankylosing spondylitis. One entry per CDR3 protein, called by TCRdb with MiXCR from the 5' RACE reads. The sample lists roughly 280,000 distinct CDR3 sequences, 15% to 20% occurring once. The germline CDR1 and CDR2 sequences are SGDLS and YYNGEE. V gave up 0 bases and J gave up 7 bases; unmatched junction bases: 9. The CDR3 is 16 amino acids. The J gene is TRBJ2-1, the V gene TRBV9; 8 nucleotides align to TRBD1. Sequences were obtained from blood, either unsorted or a sorted T cell fraction (not recorded which). The TCR originated in a male donor with ankylosing spondylitis or in good health (not recorded which). DNA of the CDR3: TGTGCCAGCAGCGTAGGGTGGCAGGGGGCTGGGAATGAGCAGTTCTTC. As protein: CASSVGWQGAGNEQFF.